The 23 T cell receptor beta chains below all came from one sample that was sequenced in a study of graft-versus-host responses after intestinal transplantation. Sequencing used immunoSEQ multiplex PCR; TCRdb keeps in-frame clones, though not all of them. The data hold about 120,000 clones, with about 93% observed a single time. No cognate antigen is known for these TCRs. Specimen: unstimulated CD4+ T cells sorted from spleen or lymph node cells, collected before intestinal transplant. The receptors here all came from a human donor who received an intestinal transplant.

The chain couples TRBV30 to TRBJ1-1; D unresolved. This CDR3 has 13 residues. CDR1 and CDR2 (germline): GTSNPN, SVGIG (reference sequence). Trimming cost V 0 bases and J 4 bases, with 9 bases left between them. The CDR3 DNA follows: TGTGCCTGGAGTGTACTTACGACCACTGAAGCTTTCTTT. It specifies CAWSVLTTTEAFF.

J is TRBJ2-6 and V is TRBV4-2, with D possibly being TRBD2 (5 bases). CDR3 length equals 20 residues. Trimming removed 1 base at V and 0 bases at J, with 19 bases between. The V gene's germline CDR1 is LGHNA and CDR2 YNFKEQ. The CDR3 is CASSQGDLGVGSSGANVLTF. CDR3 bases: TGTGCCAGCAGCCAAGGAGATCTCGGGGTCGGTAGCTCTGGGGCCAACGTCCTGACTTTC.

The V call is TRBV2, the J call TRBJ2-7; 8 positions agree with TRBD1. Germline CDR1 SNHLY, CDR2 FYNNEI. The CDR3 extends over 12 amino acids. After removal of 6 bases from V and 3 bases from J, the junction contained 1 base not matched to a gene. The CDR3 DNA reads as TGTGCCAGCAGCGACAGGGGCTACGAGCAGTACTTC. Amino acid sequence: CASSDRGYEQYF. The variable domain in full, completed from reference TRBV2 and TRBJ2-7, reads EPEVTQTPSHQVTQMGQEVILRCVPISNHLYFYWYRQILGQKVEFLVSFYNNEISEKSEIFDDQFSVERPDGSNFTLKIRSTKLEDSAMYFCASSDRGYEQYFGPGTRLTVT.

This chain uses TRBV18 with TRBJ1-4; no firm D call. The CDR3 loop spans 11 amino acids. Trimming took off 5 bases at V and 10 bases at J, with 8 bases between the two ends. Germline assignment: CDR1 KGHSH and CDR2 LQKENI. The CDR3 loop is CASSTRGKLFF. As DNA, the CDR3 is TGTGCCAGCTCAACTCGGGGAAAACTGTTTTTT. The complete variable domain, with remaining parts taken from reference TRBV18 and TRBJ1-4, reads NAGVMQNPRHLVRRRGQEARLRCSPMKGHSHVYWYRQLPEEGLKFMVYLQKENIIDESGMPKERFSAEFPKEGPSILRIQQVVRGDSAAYFCASSTRGKLFFGSGTQLSVL.

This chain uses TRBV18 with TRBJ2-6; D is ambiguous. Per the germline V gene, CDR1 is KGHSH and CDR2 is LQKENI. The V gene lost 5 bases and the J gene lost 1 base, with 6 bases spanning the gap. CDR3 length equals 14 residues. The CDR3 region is CASSEMSGANVLTF. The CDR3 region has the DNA TGTGCCAGCTCAGAGATGTCTGGGGCCAACGTCCTGACTTTC.

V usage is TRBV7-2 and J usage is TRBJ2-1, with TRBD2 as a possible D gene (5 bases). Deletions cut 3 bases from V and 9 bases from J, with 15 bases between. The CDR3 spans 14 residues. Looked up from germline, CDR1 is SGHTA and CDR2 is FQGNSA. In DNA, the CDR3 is TGTGCCAGCAGCTTCACTAGTCTTACAAGTGAGCAGTTCTTC. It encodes CASSFTSLTSEQFF.

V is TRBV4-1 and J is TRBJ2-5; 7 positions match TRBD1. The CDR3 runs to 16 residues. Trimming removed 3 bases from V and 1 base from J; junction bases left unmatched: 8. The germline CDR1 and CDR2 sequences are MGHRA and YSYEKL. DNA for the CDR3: TGCGCCAGCAGCCACCCCCGGGACAGCTTCCAAGAGACCCAGTACTTC. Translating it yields CASSHPRDSFQETQYF.

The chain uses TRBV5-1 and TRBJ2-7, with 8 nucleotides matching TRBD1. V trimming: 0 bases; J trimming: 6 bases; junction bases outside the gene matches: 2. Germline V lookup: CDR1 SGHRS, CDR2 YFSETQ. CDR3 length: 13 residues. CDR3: CASSLGTGSEQYF. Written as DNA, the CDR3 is TGCGCCAGCAGCTTGGGGACAGGGAGCGAGCAGTACTTC.

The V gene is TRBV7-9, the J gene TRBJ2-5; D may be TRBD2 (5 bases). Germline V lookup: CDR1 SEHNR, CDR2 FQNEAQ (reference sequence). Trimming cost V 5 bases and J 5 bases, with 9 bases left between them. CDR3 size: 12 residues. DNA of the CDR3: TGTGCCAGCAGCCAAATAGCGGAGACCCAGTACTTC. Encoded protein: CASSQIAETQYF.

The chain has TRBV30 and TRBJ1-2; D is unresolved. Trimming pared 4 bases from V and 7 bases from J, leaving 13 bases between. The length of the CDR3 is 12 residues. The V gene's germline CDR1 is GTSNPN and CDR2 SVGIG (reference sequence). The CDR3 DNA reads TGTGCCTGGACCCTGAAGGGAGGTGGCTACACCTTC. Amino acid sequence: CAWTLKGGGYTF. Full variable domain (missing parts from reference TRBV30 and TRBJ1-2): SQTIHQWPATLVQPVGSPLSLECTVEGTSNPNLYWYRQAAGRGLQLLFYSVGIGQISSEVPQNLSASRPQDRQFILSSKKLLLSDSGFYLCAWTLKGGGYTFGSGTRLTVV.

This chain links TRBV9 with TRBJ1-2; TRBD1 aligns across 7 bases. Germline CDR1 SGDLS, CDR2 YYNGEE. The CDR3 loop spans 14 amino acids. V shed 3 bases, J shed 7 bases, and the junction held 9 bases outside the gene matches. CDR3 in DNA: TGTGCCAGCAGCGCCCTCAAGACAGGGAGTGGCTACACCTTC. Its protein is CASSALKTGSGYTF.

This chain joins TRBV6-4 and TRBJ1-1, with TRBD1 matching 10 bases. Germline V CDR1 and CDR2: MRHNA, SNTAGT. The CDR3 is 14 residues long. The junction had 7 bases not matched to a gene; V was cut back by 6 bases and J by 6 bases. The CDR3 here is CASSRTGQGAEAFF. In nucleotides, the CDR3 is TGTGCCAGCAGCCGGACCGGACAGGGGGCTGAAGCTTTCTTT.

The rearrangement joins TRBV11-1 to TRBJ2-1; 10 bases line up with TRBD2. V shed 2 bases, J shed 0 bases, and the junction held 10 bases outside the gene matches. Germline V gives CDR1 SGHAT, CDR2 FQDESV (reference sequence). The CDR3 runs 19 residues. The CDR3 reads CASSLRTSGDFSSYNEQFF. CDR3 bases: TGTGCCAGCAGCTTAAGAACTAGCGGGGATTTTAGCTCCTACAATGAGCAGTTCTTC.

The DNA for the CDR3 is TGCGCCAGCAGCCCCCGGAGGGAGAACACTGAAGCTTTCTTT. Amino acids: CASSPRRENTEAFF. The chain combines TRBV5-1 with TRBJ1-1; D gene uncertain. Trimming removed 4 bases from V and 1 base from J, with 11 bases in between. CDR1 is SGHRS, CDR2 YFSETQ, per germline. The CDR3 extends over 14 amino acids. Variable domain in full (rest from reference TRBV5-1 and TRBJ1-1): KAGVTQTPRYLIKTRGQQVTLSCSPISGHRSVSWYQQTPGQGLQFLFEYFSETQRNKGNFPGRFSGRQFSNSRSEMNVSTLELGDSALYLCASSPRRENTEAFFGQGTRLTVV.

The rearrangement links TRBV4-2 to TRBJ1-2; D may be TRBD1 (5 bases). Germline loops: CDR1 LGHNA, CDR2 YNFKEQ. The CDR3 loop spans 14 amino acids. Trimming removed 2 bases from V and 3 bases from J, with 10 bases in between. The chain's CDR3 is CASSQTTDYYGYTF. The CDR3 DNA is TGTGCCAGCAGCCAAACGACAGATTACTATGGCTACACCTTC.

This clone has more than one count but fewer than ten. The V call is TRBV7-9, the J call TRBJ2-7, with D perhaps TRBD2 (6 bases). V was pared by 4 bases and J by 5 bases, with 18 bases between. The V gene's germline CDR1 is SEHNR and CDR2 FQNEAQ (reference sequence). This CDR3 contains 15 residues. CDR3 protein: CASSSGLMSPHEQYF. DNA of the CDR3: TGTGCCAGCAGCTCGGGACTCATGTCGCCCCACGAGCAGTACTTC.

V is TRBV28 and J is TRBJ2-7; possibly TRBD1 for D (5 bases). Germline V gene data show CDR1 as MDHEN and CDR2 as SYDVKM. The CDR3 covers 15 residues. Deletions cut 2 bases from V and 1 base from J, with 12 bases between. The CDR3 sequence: CASSLQGTASYEQYF. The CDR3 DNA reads TGTGCCAGCAGTTTACAGGGAACCGCTTCCTACGAGCAGTACTTC.

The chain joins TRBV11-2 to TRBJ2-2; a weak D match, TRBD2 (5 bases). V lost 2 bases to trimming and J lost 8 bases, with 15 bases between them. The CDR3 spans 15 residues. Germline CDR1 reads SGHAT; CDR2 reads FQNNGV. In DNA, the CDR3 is TGTGCCAGCAGCTTAATATCTCGGCCGGGGGGGGAGCTGTTTTTT. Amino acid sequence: CASSLISRPGGELFF.

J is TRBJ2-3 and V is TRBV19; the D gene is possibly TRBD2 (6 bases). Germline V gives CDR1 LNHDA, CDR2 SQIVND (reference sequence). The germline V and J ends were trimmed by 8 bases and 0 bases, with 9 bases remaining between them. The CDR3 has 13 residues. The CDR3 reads CASGSGSTDTQYF. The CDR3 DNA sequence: TGTGCCAGTGGTAGCGGTAGCACAGATACGCAGTATTTT. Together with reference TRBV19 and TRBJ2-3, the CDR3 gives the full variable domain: DGGITQSPKYLFRKEGQNVTLSCEQNLNHDAMYWYRQDPGQGLRLIYYSQIVNDFQKGDIAEGYSVSREKKESFPLTVTSAQKNPTAFYLCASGSGSTDTQYFGPGTRLTVL.

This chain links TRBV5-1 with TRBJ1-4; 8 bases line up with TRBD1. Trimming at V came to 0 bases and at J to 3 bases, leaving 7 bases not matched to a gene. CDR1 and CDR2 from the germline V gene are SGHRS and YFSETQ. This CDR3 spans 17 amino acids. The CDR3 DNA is TGCGCCAGCAGCTTGGAAGCAGGGGGCGCGGCTAATGAAAAACTGTTTTTT. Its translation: CASSLEAGGAANEKLFF. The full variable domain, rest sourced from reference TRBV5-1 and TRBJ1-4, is KAGVTQTPRYLIKTRGQQVTLSCSPISGHRSVSWYQQTPGQGLQFLFEYFSETQRNKGNFPGRFSGRQFSNSRSEMNVSTLELGDSALYLCASSLEAGGAANEKLFFGSGTQLSVL.

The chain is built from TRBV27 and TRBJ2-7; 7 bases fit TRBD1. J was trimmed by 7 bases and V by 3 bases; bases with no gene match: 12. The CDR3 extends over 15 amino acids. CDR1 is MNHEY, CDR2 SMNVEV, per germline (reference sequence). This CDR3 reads CASSFIGGPLREQYF. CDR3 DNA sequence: TGTGCCAGCAGTTTTATAGGGGGCCCACTTCGGGAGCAGTACTTC.

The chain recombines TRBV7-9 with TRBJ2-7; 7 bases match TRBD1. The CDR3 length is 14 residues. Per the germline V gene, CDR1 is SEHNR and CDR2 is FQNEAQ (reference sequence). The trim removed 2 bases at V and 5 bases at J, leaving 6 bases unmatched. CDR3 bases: TGTGCCAGCAGCTTACGGGACAGACGGGACGAGCAGTACTTC. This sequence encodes CASSLRDRRDEQYF. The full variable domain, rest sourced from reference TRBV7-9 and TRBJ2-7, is DTGVSQNPRHKITKRGQNVTFRCDPISEHNRLYWYRQTLGQGPEFLTYFQNEAQLEKSRLLSDRFSAERPKGSFSTLEIQRTEQGDSAMYLCASSLRDRRDEQYFGPGTRLTVT.

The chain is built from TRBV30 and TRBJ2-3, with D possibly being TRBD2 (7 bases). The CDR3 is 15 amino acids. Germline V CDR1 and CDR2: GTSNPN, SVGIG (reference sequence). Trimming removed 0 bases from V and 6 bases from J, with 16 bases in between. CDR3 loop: CAWSVRAGRGDTQYF. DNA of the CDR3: TGTGCCTGGAGTGTTCGGGCAGGGAGGGGGGATACGCAGTATTTT. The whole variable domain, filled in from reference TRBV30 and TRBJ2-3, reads SQTIHQWPATLVQPVGSPLSLECTVEGTSNPNLYWYRQAAGRGLQLLFYSVGIGQISSEVPQNLSASRPQDRQFILSSKKLLLSDSGFYLCAWSVRAGRGDTQYFGPGTRLTVL.